Listed below are T cell receptor beta chains from one sample, sequenced in a study of radiotherapy plus CTLA-4 blockade in lung cancer. Using immunoSEQ multiplex PCR, the repertoire was profiled, and TCRdb retains in-frame clones only, with some absent. The sample includes about 50,000 clones, about 85% of them seen just once. Sequencing was performed on peripheral blood, taken from a patient treated with radiotherapy plus ipilimumab. Source of these receptors: a human donor with non-small cell lung cancer whose response to radiotherapy plus ipilimumab could not be evaluated. The CDR3 runs from the conserved cysteine through the conserved F or W. D genes are given only for firm matches. Clone size appears in some rows only: once, few, many, or a class for an expanded clone.

v_gene: TRBV28
d_gene: -
abundance: -
CDR3aa: CASSLLPGAGSNTEAFF

v_gene: TRBV14
d_gene: -
abundance: -
CDR3aa: CASSHSDVSYTF

v_gene: TRBV11-3
d_gene: -
abundance: few
CDR3aa: CASSLRGKTDTQYF

v_gene: TRBV2
d_gene: TRBD1
abundance: -
CDR3aa: CASSGQGIAEQYF

v_gene: TRBV6-5
d_gene: -
abundance: -
CDR3aa: CASSLKTSLREKLFF

v_gene: TRBV7-9
d_gene: TRBD1
abundance: -
CDR3aa: CASSQMSGGAGNQPQHF

v_gene: TRBV19
d_gene: -
abundance: -
CDR3aa: CASSSRGGSGSGSNQPQHF

v_gene: TRBV28
d_gene: -
abundance: -
CDR3aa: CASSPHTVLGDEQFF

v_gene: TRBV7-9
d_gene: -
abundance: -
CDR3aa: CASSRGLSFSSYNEQFF

v_gene: TRBV9
d_gene: -
abundance: -
CDR3aa: CASSVSAGGYNEQFF

v_gene: TRBV5-4
d_gene: TRBD1
abundance: -
CDR3aa: CASSRDSRQETQYF

v_gene: TRBV4-3
d_gene: -
abundance: -
CDR3aa: CASSQVTGLTGGYTF

v_gene: TRBV19
d_gene: TRBD2
abundance: few
CDR3aa: CASSRLAGLYEQYF

v_gene: TRBV19
d_gene: TRBD1
abundance: -
CDR3aa: CASSMAQGGNQPQHF

v_gene: TRBV7-2
d_gene: -
abundance: -
CDR3aa: CASSLVGSSYEQYF

v_gene: TRBV10-3
d_gene: TRBD1
abundance: -
CDR3aa: CAISPGQTTDTQYF

v_gene: TRBV27
d_gene: TRBD2
abundance: -
CDR3aa: CASRPHSGNEQYF

v_gene: TRBV30
d_gene: TRBD2
abundance: -
CDR3aa: CAWSVQTSKQFF

v_gene: TRBV11-2
d_gene: TRBD1
abundance: -
CDR3aa: CASSLDEHRGSYEQYF

v_gene: TRBV19
d_gene: TRBD1
abundance: -
CDR3aa: CASSNGTEYYGYTF

v_gene: TRBV28
d_gene: TRBD1
abundance: -
CDR3aa: CASSPGQGLNQPQHF

v_gene: TRBV30
d_gene: -
abundance: -
CDR3aa: CAWSAGMADGYNEQFF

v_gene: TRBV29-1
d_gene: -
abundance: -
CDR3aa: CSVRGPGNTIYF

v_gene: TRBV6-1
d_gene: -
abundance: once
CDR3aa: CASSIQGNTEAFF

v_gene: TRBV10-3
d_gene: TRBD1
abundance: few
CDR3aa: CAISATGGTDTQYF

v_gene: TRBV30
d_gene: -
abundance: -
CDR3aa: CAWSPPHISADEQYF

v_gene: TRBV5-3
d_gene: TRBD1
abundance: -
CDR3aa: CARSLVPDRGKEVYGYTF

v_gene: TRBV27
d_gene: TRBD1
abundance: -
CDR3aa: CASSLGTGGEQYF

v_gene: TRBV7-3
d_gene: -
abundance: -
CDR3aa: CASSSGQATGELFF

v_gene: TRBV4-1
d_gene: -
abundance: -
CDR3aa: CASSPSGGGPHTGELFF

v_gene: TRBV25-1
d_gene: TRBD1
abundance: -
CDR3aa: CASTVRTGPSTDTQYF

v_gene: TRBV7-9
d_gene: TRBD2
abundance: -
CDR3aa: CASSSTTSGSLDTQYF

v_gene: TRBV4-3
d_gene: TRBD2
abundance: -
CDR3aa: CASSQDAGGNYEQYF